This TCR beta chain was observed in a study of blood T cell repertoires in COVID-19. On the study more broadly: Sources were T cells, B-cell-depleted T cells, or PBMCs; the material itself was cDNA or gDNA.

Produced via immunoSEQ multiplex PCR; TCRdb's table is partial and in-frame only. The sample lists 40,000 or so clones, approximately 90% occurring once. The CDR3 has 14 amino acids. V lost 4 bases and J lost 2, with 11 bases in between. The germline V gene encodes CDR1 MDHEN and CDR2 SYDVKM. The chain uses TRBV28 and TRBJ1-2, with D possibly being TRBD1 (5 bases). The TCR originated in a human donor in a cohort sampled during active COVID-19. The sequenced sample consisted of peripheral blood. The CDR3 here is CASSSRQKNYGYTF. DNA of the CDR3: TGTGCCAGCAGTTCCCGACAGAAGAACTATGGCTACACCTTC.